This T cell receptor beta chain was profiled in a study of identical twins. General study results and limits: For out-of-frame alpha sequences shared by twins, low generation probability was in excess. Partial confounding of zero-insertion analyses by invariant MAIT and iNKT cells was possible. Recombination models fit unrelated individuals' TCR alpha sharing but underestimated twins'. The analysis was cross-sectional rather than longitudinal within donors.

TCRdb used MiXCR to reprocess the 5' RACE reads, holding one entry per CDR3 protein. The table shows about 530,000 distinct CDR3 sequences, with more than 20% occurring only once. The sample holds a few counts of this clonotype. What it binds is unknown. Germline V gene lookup returns CDR1 DFQATT and CDR2 SNEGSKA (reference sequence). V lost 6 bases, J lost 1 base, and 17 bases lay in between. This CDR3 is 15 amino acids long. This same sample was also taken into another study, of yellow fever vaccine responses in identical twins.

The sequence was collected from a woman between 18 and 29 years old in good health. The rearrangement uses TRBV20-1 and TRBJ2-3; D is perhaps TRBD2 (6 bases). The sample comprised CD4+ T cells sorted from blood. The CDR3 loop is CSAKYLSGGTDTQYF. The CDR3, as DNA: TGCAGTGCCAAGTACCTATCGGGGGGCACAGATACGCAGTATTTT.